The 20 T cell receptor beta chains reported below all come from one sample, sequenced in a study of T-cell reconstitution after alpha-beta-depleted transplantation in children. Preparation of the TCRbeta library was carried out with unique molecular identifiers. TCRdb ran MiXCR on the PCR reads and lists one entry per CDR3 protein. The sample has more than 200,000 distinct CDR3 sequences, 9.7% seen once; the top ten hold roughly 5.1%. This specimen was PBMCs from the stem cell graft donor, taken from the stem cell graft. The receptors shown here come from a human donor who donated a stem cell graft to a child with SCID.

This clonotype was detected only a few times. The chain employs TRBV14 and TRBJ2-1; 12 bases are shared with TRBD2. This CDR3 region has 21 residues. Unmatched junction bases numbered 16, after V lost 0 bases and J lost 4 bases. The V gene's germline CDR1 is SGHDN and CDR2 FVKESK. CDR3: CASSQERGPSGGAFVYNEQFF. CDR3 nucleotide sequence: TGTGCCAGCAGCCAAGAGAGGGGGCCTAGCGGGGGGGCCTTCGTGTACAATGAGCAGTTCTTC. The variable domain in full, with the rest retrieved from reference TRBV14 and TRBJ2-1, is EAGVTQFPSHSVIEKGQTVTLRCDPISGHDNLYWYRRVMGKEIKFLLHFVKESKQDESGMPNNRFLAERTGGTYSTLKVQPAELEDSGVYFCASSQERGPSGGAFVYNEQFFGPGTRLTVL.

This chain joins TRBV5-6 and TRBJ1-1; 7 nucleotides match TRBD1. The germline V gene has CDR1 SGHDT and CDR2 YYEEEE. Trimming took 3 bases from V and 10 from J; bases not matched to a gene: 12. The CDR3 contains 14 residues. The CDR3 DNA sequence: TGTGCCAGCAGCTCCACCCTGAGGGGGCGCGGAGCTTTCTTT. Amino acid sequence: CASSSTLRGRGAFF.

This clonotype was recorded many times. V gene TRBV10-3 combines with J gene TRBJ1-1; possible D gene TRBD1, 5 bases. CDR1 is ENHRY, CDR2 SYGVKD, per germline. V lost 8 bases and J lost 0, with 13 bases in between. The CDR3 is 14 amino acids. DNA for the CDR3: TGTGCCATCGGGGGGGGAACAATGAACACTGAAGCTTTCTTT. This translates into CAIGGGTMNTEAFF.

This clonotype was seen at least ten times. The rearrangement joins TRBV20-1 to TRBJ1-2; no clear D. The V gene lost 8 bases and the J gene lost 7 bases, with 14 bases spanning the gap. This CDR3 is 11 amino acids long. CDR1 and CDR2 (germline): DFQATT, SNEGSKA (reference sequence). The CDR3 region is CSPDRGSGYTF. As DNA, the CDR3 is TGCAGTCCTGACCGGGGTAGTGGCTACACCTTC.

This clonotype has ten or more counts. The CDR3 is CSAREGIMQPQHF. The CDR3 region has the DNA TGCAGTGCTAGGGAGGGGATTATGCAGCCCCAGCATTTT. This sequence joins TRBV20-1 and TRBJ1-5; D might be TRBD1 (5 bases). Between the trimmed V and J ends, which lost 3 bases and 7 bases, there was a span of 13 bases. This CDR3 is built from 13 residues. Germline V lookup: CDR1 DFQATT, CDR2 SNEGSKA (reference sequence).

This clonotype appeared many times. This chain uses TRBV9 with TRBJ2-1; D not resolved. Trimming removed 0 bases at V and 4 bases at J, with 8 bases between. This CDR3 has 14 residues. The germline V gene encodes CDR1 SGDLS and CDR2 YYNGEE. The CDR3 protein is CASSVETAYNEQFF. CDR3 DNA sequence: TGTGCCAGCAGCGTAGAAACAGCTTACAATGAGCAGTTCTTC.

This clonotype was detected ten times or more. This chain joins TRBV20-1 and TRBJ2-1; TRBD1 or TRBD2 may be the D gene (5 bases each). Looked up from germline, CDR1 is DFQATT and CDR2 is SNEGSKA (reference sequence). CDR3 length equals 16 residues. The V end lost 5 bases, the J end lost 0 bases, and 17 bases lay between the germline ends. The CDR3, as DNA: TGCAGTGCTCCCAAGCCGGGACCTAGCTCCTACAATGAGCAGTTCTTC. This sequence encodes CSAPKPGPSSYNEQFF.

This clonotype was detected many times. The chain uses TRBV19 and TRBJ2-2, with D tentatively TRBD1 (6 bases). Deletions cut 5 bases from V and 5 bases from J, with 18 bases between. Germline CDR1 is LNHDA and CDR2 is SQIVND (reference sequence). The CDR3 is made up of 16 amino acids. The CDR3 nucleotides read TGTGCCAGTAGTCCGAATACAGGGAAGGGAACCGGGGAGCTGTTTTTT. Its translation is CASSPNTGKGTGELFF. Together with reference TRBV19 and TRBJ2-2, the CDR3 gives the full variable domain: DGGITQSPKYLFRKEGQNVTLSCEQNLNHDAMYWYRQDPGQGLRLIYYSQIVNDFQKGDIAEGYSVSREKKESFPLTVTSAQKNPTAFYLCASSPNTGKGTGELFFGEGSRLTVL.

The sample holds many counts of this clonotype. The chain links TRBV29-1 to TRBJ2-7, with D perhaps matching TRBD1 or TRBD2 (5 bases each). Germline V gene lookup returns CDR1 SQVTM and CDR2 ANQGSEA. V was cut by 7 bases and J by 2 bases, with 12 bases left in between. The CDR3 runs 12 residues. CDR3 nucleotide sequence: TGCAGCGCGGGGACGGATGCCTACGAGCAGTACTTC. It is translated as CSAGTDAYEQYF.

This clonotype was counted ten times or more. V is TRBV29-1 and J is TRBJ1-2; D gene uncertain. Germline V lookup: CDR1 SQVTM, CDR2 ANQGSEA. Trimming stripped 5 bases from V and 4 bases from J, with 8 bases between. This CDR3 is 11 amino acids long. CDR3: CSVTNSYGYTF. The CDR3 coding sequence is TGCAGCGTTACTAACAGCTATGGCTACACCTTC. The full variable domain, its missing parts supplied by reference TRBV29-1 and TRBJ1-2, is SAVISQKPSRDICQRGTSLTIQCQVDSQVTMMFWYRQQPGQSLTLIATANQGSEATYESGFVIDKFPISRPNLTFSTLTVSNMSPEDSSIYLCSVTNSYGYTFGSGTRLTVV.

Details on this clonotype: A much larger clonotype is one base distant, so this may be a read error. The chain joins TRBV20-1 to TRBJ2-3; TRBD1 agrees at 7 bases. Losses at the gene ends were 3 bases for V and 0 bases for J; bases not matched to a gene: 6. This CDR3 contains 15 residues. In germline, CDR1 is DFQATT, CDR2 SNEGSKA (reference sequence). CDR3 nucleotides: TGCAGTGCTAGCGTCAGGGGGTGTAGCACAGATACGCAGTATTTT. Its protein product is CSASVRGCSTDTQYF.

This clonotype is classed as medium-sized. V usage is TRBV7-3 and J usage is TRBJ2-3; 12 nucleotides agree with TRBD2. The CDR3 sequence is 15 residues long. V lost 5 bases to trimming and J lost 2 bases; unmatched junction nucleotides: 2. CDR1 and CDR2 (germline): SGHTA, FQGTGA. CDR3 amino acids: CASSRLAGATDTQYF. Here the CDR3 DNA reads TGTGCCAGCAGCCGACTAGCGGGGGCCACAGATACGCAGTATTTT.

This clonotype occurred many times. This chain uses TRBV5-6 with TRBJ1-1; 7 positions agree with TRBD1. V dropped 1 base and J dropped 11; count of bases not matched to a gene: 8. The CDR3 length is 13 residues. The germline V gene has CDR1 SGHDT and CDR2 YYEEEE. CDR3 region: CASSLLLDRVAFF. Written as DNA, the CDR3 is TGTGCCAGCAGCTTGTTACTTGACAGGGTCGCTTTCTTT.

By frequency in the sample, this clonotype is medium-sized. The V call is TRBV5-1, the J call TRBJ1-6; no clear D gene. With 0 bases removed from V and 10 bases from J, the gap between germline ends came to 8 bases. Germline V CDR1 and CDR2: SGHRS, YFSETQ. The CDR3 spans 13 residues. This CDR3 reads CASSLEGESPLHF. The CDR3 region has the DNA TGCGCCAGCAGCTTGGAAGGTGAATCACCCCTCCACTTT.

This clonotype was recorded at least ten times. In DNA, the CDR3 is TGCAGTGCCCCCGAGGGCGGGGGAGACGAGCAGTACTTC. It is translated as CSAPEGGGDEQYF. The chain employs TRBV20-1 and TRBJ2-7; 7 bases line up with TRBD2. The trim removed 6 bases at V and 5 bases at J, leaving 10 bases unmatched. CDR1 is DFQATT, CDR2 SNEGSKA, per germline (reference sequence). This CDR3 spans 13 amino acids.

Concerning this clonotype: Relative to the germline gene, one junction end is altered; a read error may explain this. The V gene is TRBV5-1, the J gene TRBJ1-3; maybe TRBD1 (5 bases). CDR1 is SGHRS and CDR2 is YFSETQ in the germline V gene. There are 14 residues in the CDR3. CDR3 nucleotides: TGCGCAAGCAGGGACCAGGATTCAGGAAACACCATATATTTT. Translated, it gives CASRDQDSGNTIYF.

CDR3 protein: CASSLAAHYEQYF. The CDR3 DNA reads as TGTGCCAGCAGCTTAGCGGCCCACTACGAGCAGTACTTC. The chain joins TRBV7-2 to TRBJ2-7, with D unclear. V lost 0 bases and J 3 bases, leaving 6 bases between the germline ends. This CDR3 spans 13 amino acids. The germline V gene encodes CDR1 SGHTA and CDR2 FQGNSA.

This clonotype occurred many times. The CDR3 nucleotides read TGCAGTGCCACTCCCGGGGGAAGCGCTAATGAAAAACTGTTTTTT. It yields the protein CSATPGGSANEKLFF. The V and J genes are TRBV20-1 and TRBJ1-4, with D maybe TRBD1 (5 bases). V was shortened by 6 bases and J by 3 bases, with 17 bases between the two germline ends. The CDR3 runs 15 residues. Looked up from germline, CDR1 is DFQATT and CDR2 is SNEGSKA (reference sequence).

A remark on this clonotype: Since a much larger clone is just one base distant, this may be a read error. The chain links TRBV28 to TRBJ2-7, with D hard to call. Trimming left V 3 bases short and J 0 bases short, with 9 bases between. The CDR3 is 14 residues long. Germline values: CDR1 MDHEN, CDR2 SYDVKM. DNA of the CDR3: TGTGCCAGCAGTTTCCGGGTCACCTCCTACGAGCAGTACTTC. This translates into CASSFRVTSYEQYF.

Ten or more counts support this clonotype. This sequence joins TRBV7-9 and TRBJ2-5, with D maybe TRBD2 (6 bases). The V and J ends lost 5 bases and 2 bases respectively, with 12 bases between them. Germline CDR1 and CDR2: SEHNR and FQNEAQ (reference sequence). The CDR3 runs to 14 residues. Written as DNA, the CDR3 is TGTGCCAGCAGCCGAGGGGACTTTCAAGAGACCCAGTACTTC. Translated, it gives CASSRGDFQETQYF.